Sequencing of this TCR beta chain was carried out in a study of shared clonotypes between healthy human individuals. The authors split each subset's genomic DNA evenly across several immunoSEQ plates. Template for every sorted-subset replicate PCR totaled 150 to 250 ng DNA, approximately 30,000 T cell genomes. TCRdb's copy holds only in-frame clones and misses some; the assay was immunoSEQ multiplex PCR. In the table there are about 2.5 million clones, around 90% of which are singletons. V was shortened by 6 bases and J by 2 bases, with 14 bases between the two germline ends. The CDR3 is 15 residues long. In germline, CDR1 is MNHEY, CDR2 SVGAGI. As regards this clone: Its specificity is not known.

Study-level findings and limits: Exclusively blood specimens were collected; tissue repertoires likely differ.

Sequenced: naive CD4+ T cells from PBMCs. The subset here: CD45RA+ positively selected. The chain employs TRBV6-5 and TRBJ2-1; a weak D match, TRBD1 (5 bases). This TCR came from a young man in good health. Some clones in this sample may be carry-over from other donors' samples. CDR3 loop: CASSPRRAAYNEQFF. DNA of the CDR3: TGTGCCAGCAGCCCCCGCAGGGCGGCCTACAATGAGCAGTTCTTC.